This T cell receptor (beta chain) was sequenced in a study of shared clonotypes between healthy human individuals. At the level of the study: The donor group consisted of two women and three men, aged 18 to 49.

Study-wide results and caveats: The authors expected sequencing depth to affect clonotype sharing among donors.

This clone was seen a handful of times. Its specificity is not known. Using immunoSEQ multiplex PCR, the repertoire was profiled, and TCRdb retains in-frame clones only, with some absent. The table includes about 2.4 million clones, approximately 94% detected once. The TCR sequence derives from a man younger than 35 in good health. Some clones in this sample may be carry-over from other donors' samples. The material sequenced was naive CD4+ T cells from PBMCs. Subset in this sample: CD45RA+ positively selected.

The CDR3 spells CASSLDSRGYTF. The CDR3 DNA sequence: TGTGCCAGTAGTTTGGACAGTCGGGGCTACACCTTC. The gene calls are TRBV19 and TRBJ1-2; D may be TRBD1 (6 bases). This CDR3 spans 12 amino acids. Germline lookup yields CDR1 LNHDA and CDR2 SQIVND (reference sequence). The V end lost 5 bases, the J end lost 8 bases, and 12 bases lay between the germline ends.